A single sample gave rise to the 14 T cell receptor beta chains below, sequenced in a study of glioma-infiltrating T cells after dendritic cell vaccination. The assay was immunoSEQ multiplex PCR, and TCRdb's table has in-frame clones only and misses some. The sample has some 100,000 clones, about 84% seen once. The sample here was blood, taken before dendritic cell vaccination. These receptors originate from a human donor with glioblastoma.

This sequence joins TRBV19 and TRBJ1-1; TRBD1 matches at 9 bases. Losses at the gene ends were 6 bases for V and 4 bases for J; bases not matched to a gene: 0. Germline CDR1 reads LNHDA; CDR2 reads SQIVND (reference sequence). This CDR3 spans 12 amino acids. The CDR3 DNA follows: TGTGCCAGTAGGGACAGGGGCACTGAAGCTTTCTTT. It codes for CASRDRGTEAFF.

This chain uses TRBV14 with TRBJ2-3; 12 bases align to TRBD2. The CDR3 loop spans 16 amino acids. Germline lookup yields CDR1 SGHDN and CDR2 FVKESK. The V and J ends lost 1 base and 7 bases, in that order; junction bases with no gene match: 6. The CDR3, as DNA: TGTGCCAGCAGCCAAGGCCTAGCGGGAGGGCCACATACGCAGTATTTT. It encodes CASSQGLAGGPHTQYF.

The genes are TRBV5-6 and TRBJ2-4, with 9 positions matching TRBD1. Looked up from germline, CDR1 is SGHDT and CDR2 is YYEEEE. The CDR3 consists of 18 residues. The V gene end was trimmed by 4 bases and the J gene end by 0 bases; junction bases not matched to a gene: 11. The CDR3 loop reads CASSPGTGQTLAKNIQYF. The DNA for the CDR3 is TGTGCCAGCAGCCCCGGGACAGGGCAAACCCTAGCCAAAAACATTCAGTACTTC.

The chain joins TRBV19 to TRBJ2-2, with D unclear. V was trimmed by 2 bases and J by 4 bases, leaving 8 bases between them. The length of the CDR3 is 14 residues. Germline V gene data show CDR1 as LNHDA and CDR2 as SQIVND (reference sequence). As DNA, the CDR3 is TGTGCCAGTAGTATACCGCGGATCACCGGGGAGCTGTTTTTT. Translation gives CASSIPRITGELFF.

The chain carries TRBV7-6 and TRBJ2-1, with TRBD2 identical over 8 bases. Trimming cost V 1 base and J 9 bases; bases outside gene matches: 5. CDR1 and CDR2 (germline): SGHVS, FNYEAQ. This CDR3 contains 14 residues. CDR3 amino acids: CASSLDEAGGEQFF. DNA for the CDR3: TGTGCCAGCAGCTTAGATGAGGCGGGAGGTGAGCAGTTCTTC.

This clone is a singleton in its sample. The chain links TRBV30 to TRBJ1-3; D not certain. V dropped 4 bases and J dropped 1 base, with 5 bases sitting between them. The CDR3 is 12 residues long. Germline CDR1 is GTSNPN and CDR2 is SVGIG (reference sequence). CDR3 sequence: CAWTVSGNTIYF. The CDR3 coding sequence is TGTGCCTGGACAGTTTCTGGAAACACCATATATTTT. Complete variable domain (other parts from reference TRBV30 and TRBJ1-3): SQTIHQWPATLVQPVGSPLSLECTVEGTSNPNLYWYRQAAGRGLQLLFYSVGIGQISSEVPQNLSASRPQDRQFILSSKKLLLSDSGFYLCAWTVSGNTIYFGEGSWLTVV.

This chain connects TRBV30 to TRBJ1-1, with D tentatively TRBD1 (5 bases). V lost 3 bases, J lost 0 bases, and 11 bases lay in between. This CDR3 contains 14 residues. Germline V gene lookup returns CDR1 GTSNPN and CDR2 SVGIG (reference sequence). DNA for the CDR3: TGTGCCTGGAGCTGGGGGGGTATGAACACTGAAGCTTTCTTT. Translation gives CAWSWGGMNTEAFF.

The V gene is TRBV4-1, the J gene TRBJ2-1, with 9 bases aligning to TRBD1. CDR1 is MGHRA, CDR2 YSYEKL, per germline. This CDR3 spans 16 amino acids. V shed 4 bases and J 5 bases; nucleotides not matched to a gene: 9. The CDR3 DNA reads TGCGCCAGCAGCCGACTACAGGGGGCGGTCGACAATGAGCAGTTCTTC. Its translation is CASSRLQGAVDNEQFF.

The chain uses TRBV6-1 and TRBJ1-2, with 9 bases aligning to TRBD1. Germline V gene lookup returns CDR1 MNHNS and CDR2 SASEGT. Germline trimming cut 3 bases from V and 9 bases from J; bases unmatched to any gene: 14. The CDR3 sequence is 16 residues long. Here the CDR3 reads CASSESPGQGTMRYTF. DNA of the CDR3: TGTGCCAGCAGTGAGTCACCTGGACAGGGGACCATGCGCTACACCTTC.

The rearrangement joins TRBV7-6 to TRBJ1-2, with TRBD1 as a possible D gene (6 bases). The V gene lost 0 bases and the J gene lost 4 bases, with 12 bases spanning the gap. This CDR3 has 15 residues. The V gene's germline CDR1 is SGHVS and CDR2 FNYEAQ. The DNA of the CDR3 is TGTGCCAGCAGCTTAGCCACAGGGAAGCTCTATGGCTACACCTTC. This encodes CASSLATGKLYGYTF.

The CDR3 spells CAGRQGLGTDTEAFF. CDR3 coding DNA: TGTGCCGGAAGACAGGGACTTGGCACGGACACTGAAGCTTTCTTT. The chain has TRBV6-6 and TRBJ1-1, with 7 bases lining up with TRBD1. Unmatched junction bases numbered 15, after V lost 11 bases and J lost 3 bases. The germline V gene has CDR1 MNHNY and CDR2 SVGAGI (reference sequence). The CDR3 is 15 residues long.

The chain recombines TRBV19 with TRBJ2-3; D is uncertain. The CDR3 sequence is 15 residues long. Between the trimmed V and J ends, which lost 6 bases and 0 bases, there was a span of 13 bases. The germline CDR1 and CDR2 sequences are LNHDA and SQIVND (reference sequence). The CDR3 loop is CASRSPGLSTDTQYF. The CDR3, as DNA: TGTGCCAGTAGAAGTCCAGGATTGAGCACAGATACGCAGTATTTT.

The chain combines TRBV29-1 with TRBJ2-5; maybe TRBD1 (6 bases). CDR3 length equals 12 residues. The V gene's germline CDR1 is SQVTM and CDR2 ANQGSEA. Trimming removed 8 bases from V and 5 bases from J, with 15 bases in between. CDR3: CSLQEGVETQYF. The CDR3 nucleotides read TGCAGCCTACAAGAGGGGGTTGAGACCCAGTACTTC.

This rearrangement joins TRBV6-5 to TRBJ1-2; TRBD1 aligns across 7 bases. Germline lookup yields CDR1 MNHEY and CDR2 SVGAGI. CDR3 length equals 14 residues. J gave up 7 bases and V 5 bases, and 10 bases lay outside the gene matches. The CDR3 DNA follows: TGTGCCAGCAGTCCCCGACAGGGATACATTGGCTACACCTTC. It yields the protein CASSPRQGYIGYTF.